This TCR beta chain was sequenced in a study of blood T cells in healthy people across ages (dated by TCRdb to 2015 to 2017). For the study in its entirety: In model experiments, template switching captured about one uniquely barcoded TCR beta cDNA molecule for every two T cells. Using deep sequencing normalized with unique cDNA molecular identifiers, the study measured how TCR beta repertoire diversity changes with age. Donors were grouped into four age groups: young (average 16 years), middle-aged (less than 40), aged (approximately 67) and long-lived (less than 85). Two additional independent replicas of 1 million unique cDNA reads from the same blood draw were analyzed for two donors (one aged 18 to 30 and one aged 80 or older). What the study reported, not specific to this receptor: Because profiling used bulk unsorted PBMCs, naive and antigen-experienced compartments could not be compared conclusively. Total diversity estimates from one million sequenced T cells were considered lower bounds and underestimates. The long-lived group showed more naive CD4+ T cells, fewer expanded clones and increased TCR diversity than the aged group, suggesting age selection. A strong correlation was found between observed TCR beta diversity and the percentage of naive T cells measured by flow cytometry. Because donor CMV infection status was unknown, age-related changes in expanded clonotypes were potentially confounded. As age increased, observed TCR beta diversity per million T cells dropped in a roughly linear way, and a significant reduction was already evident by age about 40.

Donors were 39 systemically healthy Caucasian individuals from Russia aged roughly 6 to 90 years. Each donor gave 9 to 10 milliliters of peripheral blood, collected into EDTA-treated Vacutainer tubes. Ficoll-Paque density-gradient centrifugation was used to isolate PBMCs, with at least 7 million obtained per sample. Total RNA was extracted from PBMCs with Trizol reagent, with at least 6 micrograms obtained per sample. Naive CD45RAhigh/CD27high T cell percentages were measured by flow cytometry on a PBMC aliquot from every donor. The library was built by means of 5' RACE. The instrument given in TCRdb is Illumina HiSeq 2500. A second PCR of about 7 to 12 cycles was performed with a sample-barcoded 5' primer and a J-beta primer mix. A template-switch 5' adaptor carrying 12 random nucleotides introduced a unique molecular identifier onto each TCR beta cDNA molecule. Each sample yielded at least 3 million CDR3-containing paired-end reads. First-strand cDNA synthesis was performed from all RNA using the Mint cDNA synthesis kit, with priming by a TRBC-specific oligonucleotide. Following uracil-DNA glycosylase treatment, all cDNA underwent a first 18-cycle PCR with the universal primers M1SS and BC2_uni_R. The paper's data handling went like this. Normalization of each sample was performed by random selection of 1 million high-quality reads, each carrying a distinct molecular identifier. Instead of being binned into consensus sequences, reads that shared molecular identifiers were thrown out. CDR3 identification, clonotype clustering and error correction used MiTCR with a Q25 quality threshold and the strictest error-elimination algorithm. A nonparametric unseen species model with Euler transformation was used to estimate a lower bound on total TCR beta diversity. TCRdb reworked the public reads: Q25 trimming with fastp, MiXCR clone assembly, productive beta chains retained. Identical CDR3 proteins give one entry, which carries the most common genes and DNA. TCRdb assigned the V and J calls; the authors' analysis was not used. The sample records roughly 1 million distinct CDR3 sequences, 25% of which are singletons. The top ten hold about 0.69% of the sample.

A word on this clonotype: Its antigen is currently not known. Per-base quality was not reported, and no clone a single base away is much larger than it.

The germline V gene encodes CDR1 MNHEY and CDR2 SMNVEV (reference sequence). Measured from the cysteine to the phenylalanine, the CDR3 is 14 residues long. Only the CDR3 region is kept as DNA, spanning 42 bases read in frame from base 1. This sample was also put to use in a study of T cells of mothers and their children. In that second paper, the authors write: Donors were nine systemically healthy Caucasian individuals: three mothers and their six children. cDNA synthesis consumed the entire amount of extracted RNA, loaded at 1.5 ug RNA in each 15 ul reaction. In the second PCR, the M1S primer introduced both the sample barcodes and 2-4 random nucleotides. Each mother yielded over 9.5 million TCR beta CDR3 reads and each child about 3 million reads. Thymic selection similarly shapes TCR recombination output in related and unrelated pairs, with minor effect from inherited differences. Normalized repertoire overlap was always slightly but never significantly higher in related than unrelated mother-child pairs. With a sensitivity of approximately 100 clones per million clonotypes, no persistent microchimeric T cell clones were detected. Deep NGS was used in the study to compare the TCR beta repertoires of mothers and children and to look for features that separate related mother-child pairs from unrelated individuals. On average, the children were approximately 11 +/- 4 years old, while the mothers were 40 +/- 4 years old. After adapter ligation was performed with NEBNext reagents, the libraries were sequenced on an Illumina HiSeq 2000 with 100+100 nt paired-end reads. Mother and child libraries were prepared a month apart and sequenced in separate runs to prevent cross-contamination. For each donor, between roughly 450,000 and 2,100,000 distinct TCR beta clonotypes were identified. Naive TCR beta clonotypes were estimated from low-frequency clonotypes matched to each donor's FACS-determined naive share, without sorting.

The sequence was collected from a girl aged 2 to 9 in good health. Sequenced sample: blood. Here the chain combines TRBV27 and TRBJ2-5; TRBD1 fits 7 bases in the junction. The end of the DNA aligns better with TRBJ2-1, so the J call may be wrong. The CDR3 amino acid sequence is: CASSSGGICNEQFF. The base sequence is TGTGCCAGCAGTTCAGGGGGAATCTGCAATGAGCAGTTCTTC.